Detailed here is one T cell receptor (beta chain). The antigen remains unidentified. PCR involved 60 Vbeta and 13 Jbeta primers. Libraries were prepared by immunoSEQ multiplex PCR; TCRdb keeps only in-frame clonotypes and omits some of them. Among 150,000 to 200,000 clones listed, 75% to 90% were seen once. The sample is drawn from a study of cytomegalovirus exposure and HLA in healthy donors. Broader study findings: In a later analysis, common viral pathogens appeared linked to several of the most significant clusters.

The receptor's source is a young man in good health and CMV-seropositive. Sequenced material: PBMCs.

The CDR3 sequence is CASSLAGLASPLHF. The CDR3 coding sequence is TGCGCCAGCAGCTTGGCGGGACTGGCCTCACCCCTCCACTTT. J is TRBJ1-6 and V is TRBV5-1; possibly TRBD1 for D (5 bases). The CDR3 spans 14 residues. Trimming cost V 0 bases and J 10 bases, with 11 bases left between them. Germline-derived CDR1 and CDR2 are SGHRS and YFSETQ.